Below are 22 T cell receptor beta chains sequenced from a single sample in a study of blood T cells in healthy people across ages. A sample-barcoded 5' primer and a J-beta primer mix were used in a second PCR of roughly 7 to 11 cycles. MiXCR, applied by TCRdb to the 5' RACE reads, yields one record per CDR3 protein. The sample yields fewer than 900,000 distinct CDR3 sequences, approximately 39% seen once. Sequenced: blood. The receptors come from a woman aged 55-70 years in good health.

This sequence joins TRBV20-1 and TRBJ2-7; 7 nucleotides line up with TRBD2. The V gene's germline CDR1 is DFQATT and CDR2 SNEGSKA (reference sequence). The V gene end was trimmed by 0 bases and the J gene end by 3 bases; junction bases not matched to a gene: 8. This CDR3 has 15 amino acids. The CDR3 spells CSARDQRAGNYEQYF. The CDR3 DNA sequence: TGCAGTGCTAGAGATCAGCGAGCGGGAAACTACGAGCAGTACTTC.

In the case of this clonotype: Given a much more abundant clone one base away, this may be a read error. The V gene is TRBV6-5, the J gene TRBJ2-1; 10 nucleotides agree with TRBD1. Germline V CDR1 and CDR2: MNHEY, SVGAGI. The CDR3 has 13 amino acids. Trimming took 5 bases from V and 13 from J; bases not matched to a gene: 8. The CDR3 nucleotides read TGTGCCAGCAGTCGGGACAGGGGAGAGACCCAGTTCTTC. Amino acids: CASSRDRGETQFF.

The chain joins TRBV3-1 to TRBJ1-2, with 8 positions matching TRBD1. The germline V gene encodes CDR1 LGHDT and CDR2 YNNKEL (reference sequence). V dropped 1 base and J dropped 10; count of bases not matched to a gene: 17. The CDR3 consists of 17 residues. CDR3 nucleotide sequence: TGTGCCAGCAGCCAAGGCCCTCAGGGGGCCAAAACTAGGGACTACACCTTC. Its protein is CASSQGPQGAKTRDYTF. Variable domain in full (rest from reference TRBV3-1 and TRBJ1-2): DTAVSQTPKYLVTQMGNDKSIKCEQNLGHDTMYWYKQDSKKFLKIMFSYNNKELIINETVPNRFSPKSPDKAHLNLHINSLELGDSAVYFCASSQGPQGAKTRDYTFGSGTRLTVV.

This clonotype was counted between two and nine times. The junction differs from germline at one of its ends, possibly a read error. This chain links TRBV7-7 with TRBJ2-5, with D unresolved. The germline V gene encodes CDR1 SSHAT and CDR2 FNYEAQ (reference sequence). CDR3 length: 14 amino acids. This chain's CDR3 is CASSPILTQETQYF. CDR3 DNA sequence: TGTGCTAGCAGTCCCATACTAACCCAAGAGACCCAGTACTTC.

The CDR3 nucleotides read TGTGCCATCACCACAGGACAGGCCGGGACAGATACGCAGTATTTT. Its protein is CAITTGQAGTDTQYF. The rearrangement links TRBV10-3 to TRBJ2-3; TRBD1 matches at 7 bases. Germline assignment: CDR1 ENHRY and CDR2 SYGVKD. The trim removed 7 bases at V and 3 bases at J, leaving 10 bases unmatched. The CDR3 consists of 15 residues.

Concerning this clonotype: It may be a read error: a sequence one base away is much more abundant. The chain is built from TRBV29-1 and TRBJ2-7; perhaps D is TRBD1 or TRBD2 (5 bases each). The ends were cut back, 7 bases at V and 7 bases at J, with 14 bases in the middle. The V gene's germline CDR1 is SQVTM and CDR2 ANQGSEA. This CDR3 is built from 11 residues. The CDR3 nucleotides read TGCAGCGCTGGGGGTGCGAATGAGCAGTACTTC. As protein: CSAGGANEQYF.

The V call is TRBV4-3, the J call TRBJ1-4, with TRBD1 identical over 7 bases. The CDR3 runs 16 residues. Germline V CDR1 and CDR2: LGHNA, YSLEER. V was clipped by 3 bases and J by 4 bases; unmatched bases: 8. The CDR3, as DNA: TGCGCCAGCAGCCAGAGAGACAGGGCTATTAATGAAAAACTGTTTTTT. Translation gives CASSQRDRAINEKLFF.

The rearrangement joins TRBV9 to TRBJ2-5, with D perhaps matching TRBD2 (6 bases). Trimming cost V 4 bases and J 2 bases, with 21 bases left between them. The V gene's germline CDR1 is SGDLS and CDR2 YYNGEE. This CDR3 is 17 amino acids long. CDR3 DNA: TGTGCCAGCAGCAAAGGAGGGCTAGCAGCCGAACAAGAGACCCAGTACTTC. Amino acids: CASSKGGLAAEQETQYF.

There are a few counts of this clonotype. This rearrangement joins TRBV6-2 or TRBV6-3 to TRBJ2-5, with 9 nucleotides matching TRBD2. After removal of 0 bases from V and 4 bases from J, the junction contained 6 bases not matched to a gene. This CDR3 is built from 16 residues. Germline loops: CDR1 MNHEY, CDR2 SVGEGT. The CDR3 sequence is CASSYSAGGPSETQYF. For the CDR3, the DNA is TGTGCCAGCAGTTACTCGGCGGGAGGGCCATCAGAGACCCAGTACTTC.

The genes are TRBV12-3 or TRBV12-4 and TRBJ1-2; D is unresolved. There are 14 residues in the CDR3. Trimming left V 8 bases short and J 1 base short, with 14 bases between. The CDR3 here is CASRTLGFNYGYTF. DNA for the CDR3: TGTGCCAGCCGCACCTTGGGTTTTAACTATGGCTACACCTTC.

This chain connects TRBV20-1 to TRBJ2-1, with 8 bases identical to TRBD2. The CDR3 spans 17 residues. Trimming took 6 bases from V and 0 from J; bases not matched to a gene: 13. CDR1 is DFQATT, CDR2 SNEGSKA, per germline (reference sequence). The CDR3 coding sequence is TGCAGTGCCGAGGGGCTAGCGGGCTCGAGCTCCTACAATGAGCAGTTCTTC. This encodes CSAEGLAGSSSYNEQFF.

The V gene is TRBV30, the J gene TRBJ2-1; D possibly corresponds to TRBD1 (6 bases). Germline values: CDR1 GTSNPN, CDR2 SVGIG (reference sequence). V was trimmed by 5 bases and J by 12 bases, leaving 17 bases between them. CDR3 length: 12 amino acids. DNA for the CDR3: TGTGCCTGGGCACTCATACAGGGTAGGCAGTTCTTC. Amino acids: CAWALIQGRQFF.

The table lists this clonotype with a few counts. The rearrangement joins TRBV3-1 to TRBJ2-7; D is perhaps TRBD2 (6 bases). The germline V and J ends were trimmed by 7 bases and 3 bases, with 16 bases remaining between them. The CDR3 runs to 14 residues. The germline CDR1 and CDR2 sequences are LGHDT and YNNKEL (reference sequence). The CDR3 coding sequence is TGTGCCAGCACCAAAGGAGGGGAGCTCTACGAGCAGTACTTC. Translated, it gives CASTKGGELYEQYF.

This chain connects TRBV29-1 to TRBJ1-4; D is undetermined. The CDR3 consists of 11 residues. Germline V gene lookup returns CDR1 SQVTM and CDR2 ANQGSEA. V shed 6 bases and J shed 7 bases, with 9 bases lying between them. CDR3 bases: TGCAGCGTGAAGTTTGTTGAAAAACTGTTTTTT. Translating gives CSVKFVEKLFF. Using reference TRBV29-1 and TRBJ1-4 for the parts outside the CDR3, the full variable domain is SAVISQKPSRDICQRGTSLTIQCQVDSQVTMMFWYRQQPGQSLTLIATANQGSEATYESGFVIDKFPISRPNLTFSTLTVSNMSPEDSSIYLCSVKFVEKLFFGSGTQLSVL.

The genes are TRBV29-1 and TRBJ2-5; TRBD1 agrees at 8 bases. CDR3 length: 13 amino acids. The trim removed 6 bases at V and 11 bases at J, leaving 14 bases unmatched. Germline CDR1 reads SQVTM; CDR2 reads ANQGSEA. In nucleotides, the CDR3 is TGCAGCGTCAAGGACAGGGTTTTTAGTGAGCAGTACTTC. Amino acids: CSVKDRVFSEQYF.

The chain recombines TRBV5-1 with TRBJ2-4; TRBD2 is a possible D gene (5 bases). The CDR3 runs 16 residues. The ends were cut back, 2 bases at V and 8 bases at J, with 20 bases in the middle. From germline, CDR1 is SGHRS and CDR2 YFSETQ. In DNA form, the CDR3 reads TGCGCCAGCAGCTTCTCCGGTGAAGCCAGCGGAGACATTCAGTACTTC. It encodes CASSFSGEASGDIQYF.

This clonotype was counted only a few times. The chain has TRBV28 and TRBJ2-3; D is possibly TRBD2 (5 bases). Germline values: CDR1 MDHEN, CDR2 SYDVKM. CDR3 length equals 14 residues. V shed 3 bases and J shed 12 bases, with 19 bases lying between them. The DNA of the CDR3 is TGTGCCAGCAGTTTGAGCCAGTCCGCGGGTTTTCAGTATTTT. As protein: CASSLSQSAGFQYF.

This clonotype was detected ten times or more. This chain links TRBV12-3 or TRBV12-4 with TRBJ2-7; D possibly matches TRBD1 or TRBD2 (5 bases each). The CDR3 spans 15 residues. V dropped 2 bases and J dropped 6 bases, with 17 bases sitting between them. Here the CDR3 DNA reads TGTGCCAGCAGTTTAAGGGACGGGACCCTTTCCGAGCAGTACTTC. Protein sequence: CASSLRDGTLSEQYF.

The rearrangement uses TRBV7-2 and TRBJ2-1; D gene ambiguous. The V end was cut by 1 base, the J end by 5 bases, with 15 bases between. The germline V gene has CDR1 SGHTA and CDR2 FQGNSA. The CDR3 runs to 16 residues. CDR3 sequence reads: CASSLVGSLWNNEQFF. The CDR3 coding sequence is TGTGCCAGCAGCTTAGTTGGGTCCCTATGGAACAATGAGCAGTTCTTC.

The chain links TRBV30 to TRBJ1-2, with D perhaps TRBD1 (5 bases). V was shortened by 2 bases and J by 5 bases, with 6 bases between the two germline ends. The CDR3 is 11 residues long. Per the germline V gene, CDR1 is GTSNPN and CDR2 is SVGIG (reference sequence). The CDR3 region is CAWSTGYGYTF. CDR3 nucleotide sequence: TGTGCCTGGAGTACAGGTTATGGCTACACCTTC.

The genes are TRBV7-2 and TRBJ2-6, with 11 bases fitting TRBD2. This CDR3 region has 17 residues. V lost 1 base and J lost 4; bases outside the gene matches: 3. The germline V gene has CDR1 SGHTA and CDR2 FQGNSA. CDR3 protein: CASSLVAGGMGANVLTF. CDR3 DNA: TGTGCCAGCAGCTTAGTAGCGGGAGGGATGGGGGCCAACGTCCTGACTTTC.

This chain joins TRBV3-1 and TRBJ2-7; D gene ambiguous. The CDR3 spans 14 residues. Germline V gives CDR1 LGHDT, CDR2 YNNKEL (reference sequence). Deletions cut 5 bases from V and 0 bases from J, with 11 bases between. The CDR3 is CASSFEWGSYEQYF. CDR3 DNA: TGTGCCAGCAGCTTTGAATGGGGCTCCTACGAGCAGTACTTC.